Reported below is one T cell receptor beta chain. iRepertoire HTBI primers and Arm-PCR of CDR3 regions built TCR beta libraries. Via MiXCR, TCRdb re-called the multiplex PCR reads, giving one row per CDR3 protein. The sample carries hundreds of thousands of distinct CDR3 sequences, 20% to 25% recorded once. This specimen belongs to a study of regulatory T cells in long-lasting Graves disease. Time point here: persistent/refractory GD, antithyroid drugs over 5 years with positive TRAb. Researchers made the TCR library from RNA that was extracted from PBMCs. The EDTA tubes were filled with around 9.2 milliliters of drawn peripheral blood. Germline assignment: CDR1 PRHDT and CDR2 FYEKMQ (reference sequence). CDR3 length equals 13 residues. Trimming removed 4 bases from V and 12 bases from J; junction bases left unmatched: 9.

The rearrangement uses TRBV13 and TRBJ1-1; 9 positions match TRBD1. This TCR derives from a female donor with Graves disease. The starting material was peripheral blood mononuclear cells (PBMCs), obtained when the disease was refractory, from a patient treated with antithyroid drugs. This CDR3 reads CASSSHDRGGSFF. CDR3 DNA sequence: TGTGCCAGCAGCTCACACGACAGGGGGGGATCTTTCTTT. Full variable domain (outside the CDR3, taken from reference TRBV13 and TRBJ1-1): AAGVIQSPRHLIKEKRETATLKCYPIPRHDTVYWYQQGPGQDPQFLISFYEKMQSDKGSIPDRFSAQQFSDYHSELNMSSLELGDSALYFCASSSHDRGGSFFGQGTRLTVV.